This is a list of T cell receptor beta chains from one sample in a study of early T cells in non-severe SARS-CoV-2 infection. TCRdb re-called the 5' RACE reads through MiXCR, storing one row per CDR3 protein. The sample carries just over 95,000 distinct CDR3 sequences, about 10% recorded once. Sequenced sample: whole blood. The source is an adult who was a healthcare worker with PCR-confirmed SARS-CoV-2 infection or an uninfected control (not recorded which). Both conserved end residues are part of each CDR3. A D gene is named only where the DNA matches it firmly. Part of the rows lack a size; the others show once, few, many or a class for expanded clones.

TGTGCCAGCAGTGAATGGGGGGAAAAAGGCCTGTTTTTT | CASSEWGEKGLFF | NA | NA | TRBJ1-4 | TRBV6-1
TGTGCCAGCAGCCCAGGGTTCTATGGCTACACCTTC | CASSPGFYGYTF | NA | NA | TRBJ1-2 | TRBV7-6
TGTGCCAGCAGCTTACGAGGGGCGGACGGCTACACCTTC | CASSLRGADGYTF | NA | few | TRBJ1-2 | TRBV13
TGTGCCAGCAGTCCTAGCGGGAGTCACCGAAGGTACTTC | CASSPSGSHRRYF | TRBD2 | few | TRBJ2-7 | TRBV28
TGTGCCAGCAGTCCCCGGGGGGGAGGAGGCACAGATACGCAGTATTTT | CASSPRGGGGTDTQYF | TRBD2 | NA | TRBJ2-3 | TRBV12-3/TRBV12-4
TGTGCCAGCAGCTCAAACGATCGGGAGCAGTTCTTC | CASSSNDREQFF | NA | many | TRBJ2-1 | TRBV11-2
TGTGCCAGCTCACTAGGCAGGGCCCTCGGGGAGCAGTACTTC | CASSLGRALGEQYF | NA | many | TRBJ2-7 | TRBV18
TGTGCCAGCAGTGGAAACACAGGGCGCAATGAGCAGTTCTTC | CASSGNTGRNEQFF | NA | NA | TRBJ2-1 | TRBV12-3/TRBV12-4
TGTGCCACCCGGGACAGGGAAGAGGAAAAACTGTTTTTT | CATRDREEEKLFF | TRBD1 | many | TRBJ1-4 | TRBV10-3
TGCAGTGCTAGAACCCGGGGAGGCACTGAAGCTTTCTTT | CSARTRGGTEAFF | NA | few | TRBJ1-1 | TRBV20-1
TGTGCCAGCAGTTACCAGGGGGCTGCCCCGAACACCGGGGAGCTGTTTTTT | CASSYQGAAPNTGELFF | TRBD1 | few | TRBJ2-2 | TRBV6-5
TGTGCCAGCAGTTTCGACAGGGGGCGCGACGATGAGCAGTTCTTC | CASSFDRGRDDEQFF | TRBD1 | NA | TRBJ2-1 | TRBV28
TGTGCCAGCAGTTCTCGCCTAAGGGGGAACACTGAAGCTTTCTTT | CASSSRLRGNTEAFF | NA | few | TRBJ1-1 | TRBV12-3/TRBV12-4
TGCGCCAGCAGAGCCGGGACTAGCGGTTTGGATACGCAGTATTTT | CASRAGTSGLDTQYF | TRBD2 | few | TRBJ2-3 | TRBV10-2
TGCGCCAGCAGTGGGATGGGAACAACTAGCACAGATACGCAGTATTTT | CASSGMGTTSTDTQYF | NA | many | TRBJ2-3 | TRBV10-2
TGTGCCAGCAGCCCTAGGGGGTTCAACACAGATACGCAGTATTTT | CASSPRGFNTDTQYF | NA | few | TRBJ2-3 | TRBV12-3/TRBV12-4
TGTGCCAGCAGCCAAGATGGAATTGAAGCTTTCTTT | CASSQDGIEAFF | NA | many | TRBJ1-1 | TRBV4-2
TGCGCCAGCAGCCAAGGCCTCCAGCATCCGATCTCAATTTACGAGCAGTACTTC | CASSQGLQHPISIYEQYF | NA | few | TRBJ2-7 | TRBV4-1
TGCAGTGCTAACTGGGTAGCCGGAAATACGCAGTATTTT | CSANWVAGNTQYF | NA | NA | TRBJ2-3 | TRBV20-1
TGTGCCAGCAGCTTCACCCGGGACAGCAGCTACGAGCAGTACTTC | CASSFTRDSSYEQYF | TRBD1 | few | TRBJ2-7 | TRBV7-2
TGTGCCAGCAGTTTTACCGGGACTGCTGGTCAAACTGGTGGCTACACCTTC | CASSFTGTAGQTGGYTF | NA | NA | TRBJ1-2 | TRBV28
TGTGCCAGCAGCGAGGGACAGACCCCAGAGACCCAGTACTTC | CASSEGQTPETQYF | TRBD1 | few | TRBJ2-5 | TRBV7-9
TGCGCCAGCAGGCTGGACAGGGGGTTTAAAGCTTTCTTT | CASRLDRGFKAFF | TRBD1 | many | TRBJ1-1 | TRBV4-1
TGTGCCGGGGGGCCTGGGGCCAACGTCCTGACTTTC | CAGGPGANVLTF | NA | NA | TRBJ2-6 | TRBV7-9
TGTGCCAGCAGCCGGAAACTGACAGGGCTAGCACCCCTCCACTTT | CASSRKLTGLAPLHF | TRBD1 | many | TRBJ1-6 | TRBV2
TGTGCCAGCAGCTTAACAGCAGGGAGGTACGAGCAGCACTTC | CASSLTAGRYEQHF | NA | NA | TRBJ2-7 | TRBV7-9
TGCGCCAGCAGCACCAGACAGGGGGCCACCTACGAGCAGTACTTC | CASSTRQGATYEQYF | TRBD1 | few | TRBJ2-7 | TRBV5-1
TGTGCCAGCAGTTCGGACACTTATGGCTACACCTTC | CASSSDTYGYTF | NA | few | TRBJ1-2 | TRBV6-5
TGTGCCAGCAGCCAATATGAGACCCAGTACTTC | CASSQYETQYF | NA | few | TRBJ2-5 | TRBV14
TGTGCCAGCAGCTTAAGCCCTCTCTCTGGGGCCAACGTCCTGACTTTC | CASSLSPLSGANVLTF | NA | few | TRBJ2-6 | TRBV7-3
TGTGCCAGCAGTTTCTCAGGGGCGGGGAACTATGGCTACACCTTC | CASSFSGAGNYGYTF | NA | many | TRBJ1-2 | TRBV12-3/TRBV12-4
TGTGCCACCAGTGATTTTAACGAGGAGCAGTACTTC | CATSDFNEEQYF | NA | many | TRBJ2-7 | TRBV24-1
TGTGCCAGCAACGAGGGAACAGATACGCAGTATTTT | CASNEGTDTQYF | NA | NA | TRBJ2-3 | TRBV28
TGCAGCGTTGAAGGGAATCGGGGCTACACCTTC | CSVEGNRGYTF | NA | NA | TRBJ1-2 | TRBV29-1
TGTGCCAGCAGTCCGGGACGGTATAGCAATCAGCCCCAGCATTTT | CASSPGRYSNQPQHF | NA | NA | TRBJ1-5 | TRBV28
TGTGCCATCAGCCTAGACAGCGAGAACACTGAAGCTTTCTTT | CAISLDSENTEAFF | NA | many | TRBJ1-1 | TRBV10-3
TGTGCCAGCAGCCCACGGACAGTTGCAACTAATGAAAAACTGTTTTTT | CASSPRTVATNEKLFF | NA | few | TRBJ1-4 | TRBV14
TGCAGTGCTGGGGAATTAGCCTATGGCTACACCTTC | CSAGELAYGYTF | NA | few | TRBJ1-2 | TRBV20-1
TGCGCCAGCAGCCTGTCCTTTACCGGGACAGGGGGCGGTGAGCAGTTCTTC | CASSLSFTGTGGGEQFF | TRBD1 | many | TRBJ2-1 | TRBV5-1
TGTGCCAGAAAGGGACAGGGGGCACCAGGGAAGCAGTACTTC | CARKGQGAPGKQYF | TRBD1 | few | TRBJ2-7 | TRBV27
TGTGCCAGCAGTTTATGGTCAGGTCCAGGGGACACTGAAGCTTTCTTT | CASSLWSGPGDTEAFF | NA | many | TRBJ1-1 | TRBV27
TGTGCCAGCTCGCCGACATACAATGAGCAGTTCTTC | CASSPTYNEQFF | NA | many | TRBJ2-1 | TRBV2
TGTGCCAGCACGGGACAGGGGGCGCTTGCTGAGACCCAGTACTTC | CASTGQGALAETQYF | TRBD1 | NA | TRBJ2-5 | TRBV2
TGTGCCAGCAAAGGGGGTTGGCCAGAAAAACTGTTTTTT | CASKGGWPEKLFF | NA | few | TRBJ1-4 | TRBV6-1
TGTGCCAGCAGCTTAGCGAGAACATCCGAAACAAGGTCTTTCTTT | CASSLARTSETRSFF | NA | few | TRBJ1-1 | TRBV7-2
TGTGCCAGCAGCCTCGCCCTGGGGCTTGAGACCCAGTACTTC | CASSLALGLETQYF | NA | NA | TRBJ2-5 | TRBV11-2
TGTGCCAGCAGCCCGTCGGCAGGTCGAGAAGAGACCCAGTACTTC | CASSPSAGREETQYF | NA | many | TRBJ2-5 | TRBV5-5
TGCAGTGCAACGGGACAGGGGCCGTCCGAGCAGTACTTC | CSATGQGPSEQYF | TRBD1 | NA | TRBJ2-7 | TRBV20-1
TGTGCCAGCAGCTTGGCCCTACTAGCGGGAGGACCGAATGAGCAGTTCTTC | CASSLALLAGGPNEQFF | TRBD2 | many | TRBJ2-1 | TRBV5-8
TGTGCCAGCAGCTTGATAGGGGGCAGGAACACTGAAGCTTTCTTT | CASSLIGGRNTEAFF | TRBD1 | few | TRBJ1-1 | TRBV5-6
TGTGCCAGCAGTTTATCCTATCTGCTTGCGGTTAGCACCGGGGAGCTGTTTTTT | CASSLSYLLAVSTGELFF | NA | NA | TRBJ2-2 | TRBV27
TGTGCCACCTTAGGATTTTACGAGCAGTACTTC | CATLGFYEQYF | NA | NA | TRBJ2-7 | TRBV28
TGTGCCAGCTCACCAGGGGGGCCGAAGACGGGCTATGGCTACACCTTC | CASSPGGPKTGYGYTF | NA | many | TRBJ1-2 | TRBV18